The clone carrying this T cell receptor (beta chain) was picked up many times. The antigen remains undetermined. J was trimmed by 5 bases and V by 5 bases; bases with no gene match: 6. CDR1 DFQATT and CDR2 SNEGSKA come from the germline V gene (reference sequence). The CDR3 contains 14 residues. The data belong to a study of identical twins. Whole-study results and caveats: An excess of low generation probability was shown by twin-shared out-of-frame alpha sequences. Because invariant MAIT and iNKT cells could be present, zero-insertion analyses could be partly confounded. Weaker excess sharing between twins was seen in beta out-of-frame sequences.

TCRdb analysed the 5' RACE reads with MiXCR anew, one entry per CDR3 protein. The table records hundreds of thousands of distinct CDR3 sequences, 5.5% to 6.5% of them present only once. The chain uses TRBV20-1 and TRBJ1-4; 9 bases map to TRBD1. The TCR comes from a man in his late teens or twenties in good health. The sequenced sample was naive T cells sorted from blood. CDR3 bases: TGCAGTGCTCTAGCCGACAGGGGGAATGAAAAACTGTTTTTT. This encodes CSALADRGNEKLFF.